These 30 T cell receptor beta chains share one sample of origin, sequenced in a study of Ad26.COV2.S vaccination and SARS-CoV-2 variants. TCRdb keeps only in-frame clones here, not all; method: immunoSEQ multiplex PCR. Of more than 300,000 clones in the sample, 86% are singletons; the top ten hold roughly 10%. Treatment defined: 15 to 20 received Ad26.COV2.S at low or high dose, single or two shots; roughly 5 received placebo; per-sample allocation not given. All samples were drawn on day 63, counting from the first vaccine or placebo injection. The source was peripheral blood, collected in a trial of Ad26.COV2.S vaccine versus placebo. The receptor source for this set is a person aged 18-65 years who received the Ad26.COV2.S COVID-19 vaccine or a placebo.

The chain carries TRBV19 and TRBJ1-1; TRBD1 is a possible D gene (6 bases). Looked up from germline, CDR1 is LNHDA and CDR2 is SQIVND (reference sequence). Trimming took off 6 bases at V and 1 base at J, with 18 bases between the two ends. The length of the CDR3 is 16 residues. In nucleotides, the CDR3 is TGTGCCAGTAGCAGCTGGGGGGCTACACCGAACACTGAAGCTTTCTTT. Encoded protein: CASSSWGATPNTEAFF.

The chain joins TRBV4-2 to TRBJ2-2; D remains unclear. The CDR3 length is 16 residues. Trimming pared 4 bases from V and 6 bases from J, leaving 18 bases between. In germline, CDR1 is LGHNA, CDR2 YNFKEQ. In nucleotides, the CDR3 is TGTGCCAGCAGCCGAGAAGGCAGGTATCAAGCCGGGGAGCTGTTTTTT. It is translated as CASSREGRYQAGELFF.

The chain employs TRBV2 and TRBJ2-7; D might be TRBD1 (5 bases). The length of the CDR3 is 14 residues. The germline CDR1 and CDR2 sequences are SNHLY and FYNNEI. V shed 6 bases and J shed 3 bases, with 15 bases lying between them. CDR3: CASSQQADFYEQYF. The CDR3 bases are TGTGCCAGCAGCCAACAGGCTGACTTCTACGAGCAGTACTTC.

This clone showed up just once. This sequence joins TRBV4-3 and TRBJ2-5; D possibly corresponds to TRBD2 (5 bases). Germline CDR1 LGHNA, CDR2 YSLEER. The CDR3 sequence is 15 residues long. Trimming left V 0 bases short and J 6 bases short, with 14 bases between. The CDR3 DNA reads as TGCGCCAGCAGCCAAGATTGGAGTGCGGGTCAGACCCAGTACTTC. Amino acid sequence: CASSQDWSAGQTQYF.

The J gene is TRBJ2-7, the V gene TRBV13, with 7 bases fitting TRBD2. Germline trimming cut 1 base from V and 12 bases from J; bases unmatched to any gene: 6. The V gene's germline CDR1 is PRHDT and CDR2 FYEKMQ (reference sequence). The CDR3 is 12 residues long. The CDR3 region is CASSLDSGVAYF. DNA for the CDR3: TGTGCCAGCAGCTTAGACAGCGGGGTGGCGTACTTC.

This chain connects TRBV4-3 to TRBJ2-3; D unresolved. The length of the CDR3 is 11 residues. Germline CDR1 reads LGHNA; CDR2 reads YSLEER. Trimming shortened V by 0 bases and J by 8 bases, and 3 bases separated the two germline ends. The CDR3 DNA reads as TGCGCCAGCAGCCAAGAGGGTACGCAGTATTTT. Protein product: CASSQEGTQYF.

V and J are TRBV5-1 and TRBJ2-3, with 9 bases that match TRBD2. The length of the CDR3 is 14 residues. J lost 6 bases, V lost 4 bases, and 6 bases had no gene match. Germline V CDR1 and CDR2: SGHRS, YFSETQ. CDR3 in amino acids: CASSGTSSPDTQYF. In DNA, the CDR3 is TGCGCCAGCAGCGGGACTAGCTCGCCGGATACGCAGTATTTT.

This clone was detected many times. CDR3 residues: CASSQLRVHEQYF. In DNA form, the CDR3 reads TGCGCCAGCAGTCAACTCAGGGTGCACGAGCAGTACTTC. The rearrangement links TRBV10-1 to TRBJ2-7; D might be TRBD1 (5 bases). The V end lost 5 bases, the J end lost 5 bases, and 13 bases lay between the germline ends. Germline loops: CDR1 WNHNN, CDR2 SYGVQD (reference sequence). The CDR3 spans 13 residues.

The CDR3 nucleotides read TGTGCCAGCAGCTTAGGGGTTCAGCCCCAGCATTTT. This gives the protein CASSLGVQPQHF. The chain carries TRBV7-9 and TRBJ1-5; no clear D gene. There are 12 residues in the CDR3. Germline V gene lookup returns CDR1 SEHNR and CDR2 FQNEAQ (reference sequence). Trimming shortened V by 1 base and J by 6 bases, and 4 bases separated the two germline ends.

The chain combines TRBV2 with TRBJ1-4; D is undetermined. Per germline, CDR1 SNHLY and CDR2 FYNNEI. CDR3 length: 17 residues. Trimming removed 7 bases from V and 5 bases from J, with 23 bases in between. This CDR3 is CASTPSRAGALNEKLFF. CDR3 DNA sequence: TGTGCCAGCACCCCTTCCCGCGCAGGAGCGCTCAATGAAAAACTGTTTTTT.

The chain employs TRBV7-2 and TRBJ2-7; 7 nucleotides align to TRBD2. The V gene end was trimmed by 4 bases and the J gene end by 0 bases; junction bases not matched to a gene: 3. The CDR3 has 14 amino acids. The V gene's germline CDR1 is SGHTA and CDR2 FQGNSA. DNA for the CDR3: TGTGCCAGCAGCTCCGGGACTAACTCCTACGAGCAGTACTTC. Translating it yields CASSSGTNSYEQYF.

This sequence joins TRBV28 and TRBJ2-2; D tentatively reads TRBD1 or TRBD2 (6 bases each). The CDR3 runs to 14 residues. Germline V gene sequence: CDR1 MDHEN, CDR2 SYDVKM. V lost 6 bases and J lost 1, with 9 bases in between. The DNA for the CDR3 is TGTGCCAGCAGGGAGGGGGGGAACACCGGGGAGCTGTTTTTT. Protein sequence: CASREGGNTGELFF. Using reference TRBV28 and TRBJ2-2 for the parts outside the CDR3, the full variable domain is DVKVTQSSRYLVKRTGEKVFLECVQDMDHENMFWYRQDPGLGLRLIYFSYDVKMKEKGDIPEGYSVSREKKERFSLILESASTNQTSMYLCASREGGNTGELFFGEGSRLTVL.

The chain combines TRBV9 with TRBJ1-2, with 8 bases aligning to TRBD1. This CDR3 contains 17 residues. Per the germline V gene, CDR1 is SGDLS and CDR2 is YYNGEE. J lost 5 bases, V lost 3 bases, and 15 bases had no gene match. This chain's CDR3 is CASSAPPPGQAYYGYTF. In DNA form, the CDR3 reads TGTGCCAGCAGCGCCCCGCCCCCGGGACAGGCGTATTATGGCTACACCTTC. The variable domain in full, completed from reference TRBV9 and TRBJ1-2, reads DSGVTQTPKHLITATGQRVTLRCSPRSGDLSVYWYQQSLDQGLQFLIQYYNGEERAKGNILERFSAQQFPDLHSELNLSSLELGDSALYFCASSAPPPGQAYYGYTFGSGTRLTVV.

The chain joins TRBV18 to TRBJ2-3; TRBD1 matches 7 bases. The CDR3 length is 14 residues. Germline assignment: CDR1 KGHSH and CDR2 LQKENI. Trimming removed 0 bases from V and 5 bases from J; junction bases left unmatched: 2. The CDR3 loop is CASSPPTGLDTQYF. CDR3 nucleotides: TGTGCCAGCTCACCACCGACAGGGTTAGATACGCAGTATTTT.

The chain has TRBV9 and TRBJ2-3, with D perhaps matching TRBD1 or TRBD2 (5 bases each). From germline, CDR1 is SGDLS and CDR2 YYNGEE. The germline V and J ends were trimmed by 0 bases and 4 bases, with 15 bases remaining between them. This CDR3 has 16 amino acids. CDR3 DNA sequence: TGTGCCAGCAGCGTAGATGGGACCCCACACCCAGATACGCAGTATTTT. The encoded protein is CASSVDGTPHPDTQYF.

V gene TRBV4-3 combines with J gene TRBJ2-7; D not certain. The CDR3 has 15 residues. The V gene's germline CDR1 is LGHNA and CDR2 YSLEER. The ends were cut back, 0 bases at V and 4 bases at J, with 13 bases in the middle. CDR3 sequence: CASSQESWAEYEQYF. The CDR3 DNA reads TGCGCCAGCAGCCAAGAGTCTTGGGCAGAGTACGAGCAGTACTTC.

V usage is TRBV19 and J usage is TRBJ1-5; D is unresolved. The ends were cut back, 7 bases at V and 7 bases at J, with 14 bases in the middle. This CDR3 comprises 13 residues. Germline V gene data show CDR1 as LNHDA and CDR2 as SQIVND (reference sequence). CDR3 region: CASTRGLNQPQHF. Written as DNA, the CDR3 is TGTGCCAGTACCCGAGGTCTTAACCAGCCCCAGCATTTT.

The chain has TRBV5-4 and TRBJ1-2; D uncertain. The V end was cut by 0 bases, the J end by 4 bases, with 13 bases between. The germline gives CDR1 SGHNT, CDR2 YYREEE (reference sequence). CDR3 length equals 15 residues. The CDR3: CASSLEGGYGYGYTF. CDR3 DNA: TGTGCCAGCAGCTTGGAGGGTGGGTATGGCTATGGCTACACCTTC.

This chain links TRBV4-3 with TRBJ1-2; D is possibly TRBD1 (5 bases). The CDR3 consists of 15 residues. The germline CDR1 and CDR2 sequences are LGHNA and YSLEER. Trimming cost V 2 bases and J 8 bases, with 18 bases left between them. The CDR3 sequence: CASSQFQGGPRGYTF. The CDR3 bases are TGCGCCAGCAGCCAATTCCAGGGCGGTCCGAGGGGCTACACCTTC.

The rearrangement joins TRBV2 to TRBJ2-7; TRBD2 matches at 7 bases. This CDR3 contains 15 residues. Per the germline V gene, CDR1 is SNHLY and CDR2 is FYNNEI. V lost 2 bases and J lost 2; bases outside the gene matches: 6. CDR3 amino acids: CASSEMGLNPYEQYF. The CDR3 DNA follows: TGTGCCAGCAGTGAAATGGGACTAAACCCCTACGAGCAGTACTTC.

CDR3: CASSRQGGDETQYF. The CDR3 DNA is TGTGCCAGCAGCCGACAAGGGGGAGACGAGACCCAGTACTTC. The chain combines TRBV27 with TRBJ2-5; tentatively, D is TRBD1 (6 bases). The CDR3 is 14 amino acids. V shed 6 bases and J shed 5 bases, with 16 bases lying between them. The germline gives CDR1 MNHEY, CDR2 SMNVEV (reference sequence).

This chain connects TRBV7-2 to TRBJ1-5; a weak D match, TRBD1 (5 bases). V lost 2 bases, J lost 4 bases, and 9 bases lay in between. This CDR3 region has 14 residues. Germline V CDR1 and CDR2: SGHTA, FQGNSA. The CDR3, as DNA: TGTGCCAGCAGCTTATCCCAGGGAAATCAGCCCCAGCATTTT. This codes for CASSLSQGNQPQHF. Based on the CDR3 plus reference TRBV7-2 and TRBJ1-5, the full variable domain is GAGVSQSPSNKVTEKGKDVELRCDPISGHTALYWYRQSLGQGLEFLIYFQGNSAPDKSGLPSDRFSAERTGGSVSTLTIQRTQQEDSAVYLCASSLSQGNQPQHFGDGTRLSIL.

The chain carries TRBV3-1 (or the pseudogene TRBV3-2) and TRBJ2-2, with unresolved D. Per the germline V gene, CDR1 is LGHDT and CDR2 is YNNKEL (reference sequence). The CDR3 length is 13 residues. With 4 bases removed from V and 4 bases from J, the gap between germline ends came to 7 bases. The CDR3 sequence: CASSLSLTGELFF. Here the CDR3 DNA reads TGTGCCAGCAGCCTGTCCCTCACCGGGGAGCTGTTTTTT.

The rearrangement joins TRBV28 to TRBJ2-7; 9 positions match TRBD1. The CDR3 has 14 amino acids. V trimming: 4 bases; J trimming: 6 bases; junction bases outside the gene matches: 7. CDR1 is MDHEN, CDR2 SYDVKM, per germline. The CDR3 sequence is CASSSGTGMREQYF. CDR3 nucleotide sequence: TGTGCCAGCAGTTCCGGGACAGGGATGCGCGAGCAGTACTTC. Using reference TRBV28 and TRBJ2-7 for the parts outside the CDR3, the full variable domain is DVKVTQSSRYLVKRTGEKVFLECVQDMDHENMFWYRQDPGLGLRLIYFSYDVKMKEKGDIPEGYSVSREKKERFSLILESASTNQTSMYLCASSSGTGMREQYFGPGTRLTVT.

This clone appeared a few times. This chain uses TRBV3-1 (or the pseudogene TRBV3-2) with TRBJ1-2, with D perhaps matching TRBD1 (6 bases). Trimming pared 5 bases from V and 8 bases from J, leaving 15 bases between. Per germline, CDR1 LGHDT and CDR2 YNNKEL (reference sequence). This CDR3 comprises 13 residues. The DNA of the CDR3 is TGTGCCAGCAGCGCCGGGACATCGAAAGGCTACACCTTC. As protein: CASSAGTSKGYTF.

V is TRBV9 and J is TRBJ2-4; D may correspond to TRBD1 or TRBD2 (6 bases each). Germline lookup yields CDR1 SGDLS and CDR2 YYNGEE. This CDR3 has 13 residues. V was clipped by 3 bases and J by 6 bases, with 10 bases between them. CDR3 sequence reads: CASSGGAGNIQYF. The CDR3, as DNA: TGTGCCAGCAGCGGGGGGGCTGGAAACATTCAGTACTTC.

The chain links TRBV7-2 to TRBJ1-6; weak D call: TRBD1 (5 bases). The germline V gene encodes CDR1 SGHTA and CDR2 FQGNSA. This CDR3 spans 14 amino acids. Trimming shortened V by 4 bases and J by 6 bases, and 10 bases separated the two germline ends. The CDR3 region is CASSSRGSNSPLHF. CDR3 DNA sequence: TGTGCCAGCAGCTCACGGGGCAGTAATTCACCCCTCCACTTT.

The chain couples TRBV9 to TRBJ2-1, with D unresolved. Germline CDR1 reads SGDLS; CDR2 reads YYNGEE. There are 15 residues in the CDR3. V lost 0 bases to trimming and J lost 6 bases, with 13 bases between them. For the CDR3, the DNA is TGTGCCAGCAGCGTAGCTCCAGGTTTCTCCAATGAGCAGTTCTTC. Protein product: CASSVAPGFSNEQFF.

This clone was counted a few times. CDR3 region: CASSPPLGYEQYF. The CDR3 region has the DNA TGTGCCAGCAGCCCGCCTTTGGGCTACGAGCAGTACTTC. The chain joins TRBV14 to TRBJ2-7; D is uncertain. Germline CDR1 and CDR2: SGHDN and FVKESK. The CDR3 covers 13 residues. V gave up 4 bases and J gave up 3 bases, with 10 bases separating them.

The chain has TRBV19 and TRBJ1-6; a possible D gene is TRBD1 (5 bases). The CDR3 is 15 amino acids. V was cut by 4 bases and J by 5 bases, with 12 bases left in between. The germline V gene has CDR1 LNHDA and CDR2 SQIVND (reference sequence). The CDR3 DNA follows: TGTGCCAGTAGTAGTCGGCAGGGCCATAATTCACCCCTCCACTTT. This codes for CASSSRQGHNSPLHF.